This is a list of T cell receptor beta chains from one sample in a study of cytomegalovirus exposure and HLA in healthy donors. TCRdb keeps only in-frame clones here, not all; method: immunoSEQ multiplex PCR. Of 95,000 to 150,000 clones in the sample, 15% to 17% were seen once. The source material was PBMCs. These receptors were collected from a woman under 30 in good health and CMV-seronegative. CDR3s leave out the opening cysteine and the closing phenylalanine or tryptophan.

J gene | V gene | CDR3 protein
TRBJ1-6 | TRBV4-1 | ASSQDGRSPLH
TRBJ2-3 | TRBV5-4 | ASSPQSRDTQY
TRBJ2-5 | TRBV15 | ATSRPGEETQY
TRBJ2-2 | TRBV7-3 | ASSIASTGELF
TRBJ1-1 | TRBV6-5 | ASSYAQGATEAF
TRBJ2-3 | TRBV5-4 | ASSRPRQGVPDTQY
TRBJ1-5 | TRBV7-2 | ASSSGHRHRPQH
TRBJ2-2 | TRBV10-3 | AISPTLETGRDTGELF
TRBJ1-1 | TRBV28 | ASRSNRVVDTEAF
TRBJ2-7 | TRBV29-1 | SVNTGHPYEQY
TRBJ2-5 | TRBV5-6 | ASSPGQAQETQY
TRBJ2-7 | TRBV5-4 | ASSASGGYPYEQY
TRBJ1-3 | TRBV10-3 | AISEGEGSGNTIY
TRBJ1-2 | TRBV4-3 | ASSQDTGGRGYGYT
TRBJ1-3 | TRBV30 | AWSWAGFLSGNTIY
TRBJ2-5 | TRBV2 | ASSENSAWYQETQY
TRBJ1-2 | TRBV9 | ASSADRTGKNYGYT
TRBJ2-2 | TRBV6-1 | ASARGSTGELF
TRBJ2-2 | TRBV6-5 | ASSYSSYLNTGELF
TRBJ2-3 | TRBV7-8 | ASSLERGGADTQY
TRBJ2-1 | TRBV2 | ATQGGNEQF
TRBJ1-4 | TRBV19 | ASSIDQGSEKLF
TRBJ2-4 | TRBV10-3 | AIGTGGDIQY
TRBJ2-7 | TRBV5-6 | ASSLDGGRAPYEQY
TRBJ2-1 | TRBV14 | ASSPFSAGSWDEQF
TRBJ1-5 | TRBV10-1 | ASRDPPHGGLSNQPQH
TRBJ2-7 | TRBV5-1 | ASRRGDSYEQY
TRBJ1-2 | TRBV28 | ASSLNGARSGYT
TRBJ1-2 | TRBV7-6 | ASSLARGGADYGYT
TRBJ1-2 | TRBV7-2 | ASSLLGTVSNYGYT
TRBJ2-2 | TRBV27 | ASSPNRGLGAGELF
TRBJ2-5 | TRBV5-1 | ASSLGLAETQY
TRBJ1-1 | TRBV28 | ASSPDWGGTEAF
TRBJ1-3 | TRBV28 | ASSPNVGGAGNTIY
TRBJ2-1 | TRBV6-1 | ASSETGSYNEQF
TRBJ2-7 | TRBV6-1 | ASSEEGTGPYEQY
TRBJ2-7 | TRBV27 | ASSLNQGALSYEQY
TRBJ1-2 | TRBV30 | AWSVQGTTVLST
TRBJ1-5 | TRBV5-4 | ASSDTPDRVGQPQH
TRBJ1-6 | TRBV9 | ASSKIQGDSPLH
TRBJ2-2 | TRBV7-9 | ASSPPKTGNTGELF
TRBJ2-2 | TRBV25-1 | ASSASRGGSGELF
TRBJ2-5 | TRBV28 | ASSSVGGRQEAQY
TRBJ1-2 | TRBV27 | ASSPQGGPGAGGYT
TRBJ2-5 | TRBV14 | ASSQDPLRWETQY
TRBJ1-5 | TRBV2 | ASSVYRGLSNQPQH
TRBJ2-1 | TRBV30 | AWSASGTGKDEQF
TRBJ2-5 | TRBV19 | ASSPRLAGGVETQY
TRBJ1-1 | TRBV7-3 | ASRNGVTGGGEAF
TRBJ2-1 | TRBV6-4 | ATGTGGREGRHEQF
TRBJ1-3 | TRBV30 | AWSQADTIY
TRBJ1-2 | TRBV10-2 | ASSESGLVRGVDGYT
TRBJ2-5 | TRBV18 | ASSPSAGQGAGETQY
TRBJ1-1 | TRBV2 | ASSAQGNTEAF
TRBJ2-7 | TRBV7-9 | ASSFGRVRTGDEQY
TRBJ2-5 | TRBV7-7 | ASSPSIAGGPQETQY
TRBJ2-5 | TRBV9 | ASSVDEVLETQY
TRBJ1-2 | TRBV30 | AWRKTETNYGYT